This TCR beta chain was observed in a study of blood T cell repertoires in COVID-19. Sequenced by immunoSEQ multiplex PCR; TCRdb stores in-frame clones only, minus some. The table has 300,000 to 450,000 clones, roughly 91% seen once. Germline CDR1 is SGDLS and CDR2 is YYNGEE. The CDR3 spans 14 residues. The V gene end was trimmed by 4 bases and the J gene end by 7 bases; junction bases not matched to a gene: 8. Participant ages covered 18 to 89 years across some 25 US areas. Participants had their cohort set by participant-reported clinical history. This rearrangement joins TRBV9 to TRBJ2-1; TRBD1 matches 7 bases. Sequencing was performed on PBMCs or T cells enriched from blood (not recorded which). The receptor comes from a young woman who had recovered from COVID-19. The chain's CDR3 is CASSTWTGENEQFF. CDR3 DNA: TGTGCCAGCAGCACGTGGACAGGTGAAAATGAGCAGTTCTTC.